The next 7 T cell receptor beta chains were all read from a single sample in a study of metastatic and nonmetastatic thyroid tumors. Each patient came to thyroid surgery without any prior treatment (of any kind). TCRdb reanalyzed the PCR reads with MiXCR. The repertoire holds just over 20,000 clones, roughly 12% seen once, with around 24% in the top ten. Sequencing was performed on blood. These receptors all stem from a female donor with papillary thyroid cancer or a benign thyroid nodule (not recorded which). Some clones in this sample may be carry-over from other donors' samples.

This clone was observed many times. The chain has TRBV6-1 and TRBJ1-1, with 7 bases fitting TRBD1. The germline gives CDR1 MNHNS, CDR2 SASEGT. This CDR3 has 14 amino acids. Unmatched junction bases numbered 2, after V lost 4 bases and J lost 0 bases. As DNA, the CDR3 is TGTGCCAGCAGTGCAGGGGGGATGAACACTGAAGCTTTCTTT. Translating it yields CASSAGGMNTEAFF.

This clone was observed at least ten times. The V and J genes are TRBV20-1 and TRBJ2-5, with D possibly TRBD2 on 5 matching bases. V dropped 5 bases and J dropped 2 bases, with 12 bases sitting between them. This CDR3 comprises 13 residues. From germline, CDR1 is DFQATT and CDR2 SNEGSKA (reference sequence). The CDR3 DNA reads as TGCAGTGCTCGACGGACTGAGCAAGAGACCCAGTACTTC. Protein product: CSARRTEQETQYF.

To note about this clone: Other DNA variants within this sample encode the same CDR3. The chain links TRBV6-1 to TRBJ2-5; TRBD1 might be the D (6 bases). Trimming took off 7 bases at V and 8 bases at J, with 20 bases between the two ends. Per germline, CDR1 MNHNS and CDR2 SASEGT. This CDR3 comprises 14 residues. In DNA, the CDR3 is TGTGCCAGCATCCGGGGACAAGACTTTGGTACCCAGTACTTC. It yields the protein CASIRGQDFGTQYF.

This clone was seen more than once but under ten times. The genes are TRBV6-1 and TRBJ2-1, with D possibly called TRBD1 or TRBD2 (5 bases each). Germline CDR1 MNHNS, CDR2 SASEGT. This CDR3 is built from 15 residues. Trimming stripped 6 bases from V and 0 bases from J, with 12 bases between. The CDR3 is CASSTGTSSYNEQFF. The DNA of the CDR3 is TGTGCCAGCAGCACCGGGACCAGCTCCTACAATGAGCAGTTCTTC.

By proportion, this clone is medium-sized (0.01 to 0.1%). V usage is TRBV6-5 and J usage is TRBJ2-3; 8 nucleotides align to TRBD1. V shed 0 bases, J shed 2 bases, and the junction held 4 bases outside the gene matches. Germline CDR1 MNHEY, CDR2 SVGAGI. The CDR3 runs to 16 residues. CDR3 loop: CASSYSQGDPTDTQYF. The CDR3, as DNA: TGTGCCAGCAGTTACTCACAGGGGGATCCCACAGATACGCAGTATTTT.

This clone was detected a few times. It may be a read error: a sequence one base away is much more abundant. The same CDR3 is also encoded by other DNA sequences in this sample. J is TRBJ2-6 and V is TRBV6-1, with D possibly called TRBD1 or TRBD2 (7 bases each). The CDR3 consists of 15 residues. The V gene's germline CDR1 is MNHNS and CDR2 SASEGT. The CDR3 sequence: CASGGGGSGANVLTF. CDR3 nucleotides: TGTGCCAGCGGGGGAGGGGGCTCTGGGGCCAACGTCCTCACTTTC.

This clone was seen many times. The chain employs TRBV30 and TRBJ1-4; D is unclear. The germline gives CDR1 GTSNPN, CDR2 SVGIG (reference sequence). Trimming removed 0 bases from V and 3 bases from J, with 14 bases in between. The CDR3 is made up of 16 amino acids. The CDR3 region has the DNA TGTGCCTGGAGTGTGACTCTAAGAGGACCTAATGAAAAACTGTTTTTT. Translated: CAWSVTLRGPNEKLFF.